What follows are 26 T cell receptor beta chains derived from one specimen sequenced in a study of human T cells and chemical hapten exposure. MiXCR was run by TCRdb on the RACE reads, yielding one entry per CDR3 protein. The data hold 75,000 to 95,000 distinct CDR3 sequences, with 12% observed a single time. Documented time point: patch test 1, 2 weeks after DPC sensitization. Indicated treatment: therapeutic diphenylcyclopropenone sensitization with weekly scalp DPC. Material: whole blood, obtained in connection with sensitization to the hapten diphenylcyclopropenone (DPC). These TCRs come from a woman aged 55-69 years with alopecia areata. Some clones in this sample may be carry-over from other donors' samples.

This clonotype was detected ten times or more. This chain links TRBV4-2 with TRBJ2-3; 7 nucleotides line up with TRBD2. The CDR3 is 15 residues long. V was pared by 1 base and J by 7 bases, with 8 bases of the junction left unmatched. The germline V gene encodes CDR1 LGHNA and CDR2 YNFKEQ. The chain's CDR3 is CASSQVPAGLNTQYF. CDR3 DNA sequence: TGTGCCAGCAGCCAAGTACCAGCGGGGTTGAATACGCAGTATTTT.

This clonotype was detected ten times or more. The chain links TRBV7-9 to TRBJ1-2, with D perhaps matching TRBD1 (6 bases). Germline CDR1 and CDR2: SEHNR and FQNEAQ (reference sequence). The CDR3 consists of 13 residues. The germline V and J ends were trimmed by 4 bases and 6 bases, with 12 bases remaining between them. CDR3 sequence: CASSSAGGHGYTF. CDR3 sequence (DNA): TGTGCCAGCAGCTCCGCCGGGGGGCATGGCTACACCTTC.

This clonotype turned up a few times. This rearrangement joins TRBV24-1 to TRBJ2-1; possible D gene TRBD1, 5 bases. Between the trimmed V and J ends, which lost 4 bases and 5 bases, there was a span of 14 bases. CDR1 and CDR2 from the germline V gene are KGHDR and SFDVKD. The CDR3 spans 15 residues. For the CDR3, the DNA is TGTGCCACCAGTGACTCCGACAGCCCTCACAATGAGCAGTTCTTC. Residues: CATSDSDSPHNEQFF.

In its sample, this clonotype was seen many times. V is TRBV12-3 or TRBV12-4 and J is TRBJ1-2; 8 bases are a match to TRBD1. This CDR3 has 19 amino acids. J lost 2 bases, V lost 2 bases, and 16 bases had no gene match. CDR3 loop: CASSLSRVIDRGRNYGYTF. As DNA, the CDR3 is TGTGCCAGCAGTTTATCCCGAGTGATCGACAGGGGAAGGAACTATGGCTACACCTTC.

This clonotype was recorded a few times. The chain combines TRBV18 with TRBJ2-7; D not resolved. The V end was cut by 1 base, the J end by 0 bases, with 7 bases between. Germline V gene sequence: CDR1 KGHSH, CDR2 LQKENI. The CDR3 totals 14 residues. The CDR3 region has the DNA TGTGCCAGCTCACCACTGGAGAGCTCCTACGAGCAGTACTTC. Translated: CASSPLESSYEQYF. The whole variable domain, filled in from reference TRBV18 and TRBJ2-7, reads NAGVMQNPRHLVRRRGQEARLRCSPMKGHSHVYWYRQLPEEGLKFMVYLQKENIIDESGMPKERFSAEFPKEGPSILRIQQVVRGDSAAYFCASSPLESSYEQYFGPGTRLTVT.

This clonotype showed up just a few times. The chain uses TRBV2 and TRBJ2-7, with no clear D. The V and J ends lost 0 bases and 0 bases respectively, with 9 bases between them. The CDR3 is 15 amino acids. The germline V gene encodes CDR1 SNHLY and CDR2 FYNNEI. The CDR3 reads CASSEASTSSYEQYF. The CDR3 bases are TGTGCCAGCAGTGAAGCCTCCACGTCCTCCTACGAGCAGTACTTC.

V gene TRBV29-1 combines with J gene TRBJ2-1, with 8 bases that match TRBD1. Germline V gives CDR1 SQVTM, CDR2 ANQGSEA. This CDR3 spans 12 amino acids. V was clipped by 6 bases and J by 7 bases; unmatched bases: 5. The CDR3 sequence: CSVGTGRNEQFF. The CDR3 region has the DNA TGCAGCGTGGGGACAGGTAGGAATGAGCAGTTCTTC.

The V gene is TRBV7-9, the J gene TRBJ1-1; TRBD1 matches at 9 bases. Looked up from germline, CDR1 is SEHNR and CDR2 is FQNEAQ (reference sequence). Trimming cost V 3 bases and J 2 bases; bases outside gene matches: 4. The CDR3 runs 15 residues. The CDR3 DNA reads TGTGCCAGCAGCTTGAGGACAGGGGCCAACACTGAAGCTTTCTTT. Its protein product is CASSLRTGANTEAFF.

V gene TRBV7-9 combines with J gene TRBJ2-2; a weak D match, TRBD1 (5 bases). Between the trimmed V and J ends, which lost 0 bases and 5 bases, there was a span of 7 bases. The V gene's germline CDR1 is SEHNR and CDR2 FQNEAQ (reference sequence). This CDR3 has 14 residues. The CDR3 loop reads CASSLARTTGELFF. The CDR3, as DNA: TGTGCCAGCAGCTTAGCCAGGACAACCGGGGAGCTGTTTTTT.

This clonotype was detected a few times. This sequence joins TRBV30 and TRBJ1-1; no clear D gene. The CDR3 loop spans 13 amino acids. Trimming pared 5 bases from V and 1 base from J, leaving 11 bases between. The germline CDR1 and CDR2 sequences are GTSNPN and SVGIG (reference sequence). CDR3 in amino acids: CAWELNTNTEAFF. CDR3 coding DNA: TGTGCCTGGGAACTAAACACGAACACTGAAGCTTTCTTT.

This clonotype turned up a few times. The CDR3, as DNA: TGCGCCAGCAGCTTGGATTATAACTATGGCTACACCTTC. Its protein product is CASSLDYNYGYTF. The gene calls are TRBV5-1 and TRBJ1-2; D is unclear. There are 13 residues in the CDR3. The V gene's germline CDR1 is SGHRS and CDR2 YFSETQ. Trimming shortened V by 0 bases and J by 1 base, and 4 bases separated the two germline ends.

This chain joins TRBV20-1 and TRBJ1-1; D possibly corresponds to TRBD1 (5 bases). CDR1 and CDR2 from the germline V gene are DFQATT and SNEGSKA (reference sequence). V dropped 0 bases and J dropped 4 bases, with 12 bases sitting between them. The CDR3 length is 14 residues. For the CDR3, the DNA is TGCAGTGCTAGAGATGCGGGGGTGCGCACTGAAGCTTTCTTT. This gives the protein CSARDAGVRTEAFF.

The chain uses TRBV7-8 and TRBJ2-1; tentative D call: TRBD2 (7 bases). Germline assignment: CDR1 SGHVS and CDR2 FQNEAQ. Trimming removed 1 base from V and 5 bases from J, with 12 bases in between. The CDR3 runs to 15 residues. The DNA for the CDR3 is TGTGCCAGCAGCTTAGTTAGGGGGGGGAACAATGAGCAGTTCTTC. As protein: CASSLVRGGNNEQFF.

This clonotype was observed many times. J is TRBJ1-2 and V is TRBV6-5, with a possible D match to TRBD1 (6 bases). The germline CDR1 and CDR2 sequences are MNHEY and SVGAGI. This CDR3 contains 15 residues. V was cut by 4 bases and J by 3 bases, with 15 bases left in between. The CDR3 region is CASSSHSSGDYGYTF. Here the CDR3 DNA reads TGTGCCAGCAGTTCCCATTCGTCAGGGGACTATGGCTACACCTTC.

This clonotype was picked up a small number of times. The chain couples TRBV5-4 to TRBJ1-6, with TRBD1 as a possible D gene (5 bases). CDR3 size: 15 residues. Trimming left V 6 bases short and J 7 bases short, with 17 bases between. CDR1 is SGHNT and CDR2 is YYREEE in the germline V gene (reference sequence). CDR3 sequence reads: CASTVSGGSNSPLHF. CDR3 DNA: TGTGCCAGCACCGTTTCGGGGGGTTCCAATTCACCCCTCCACTTT.

The table lists this clonotype with many counts. The chain couples TRBV29-1 to TRBJ1-2, with a tentative D call TRBD1 (5 bases). Germline CDR1 SQVTM, CDR2 ANQGSEA. V was pared by 3 bases and J by 4 bases, with 15 bases between. The CDR3 loop spans 14 amino acids. The CDR3 region is CSVDSPGTGYGYTF. The CDR3 nucleotides are TGCAGCGTTGATAGCCCGGGGACTGGCTATGGCTACACCTTC. Full variable domain (outside the CDR3, taken from reference TRBV29-1 and TRBJ1-2): SAVISQKPSRDICQRGTSLTIQCQVDSQVTMMFWYRQQPGQSLTLIATANQGSEATYESGFVIDKFPISRPNLTFSTLTVSNMSPEDSSIYLCSVDSPGTGYGYTFGSGTRLTVV.

The table lists this clonotype with many counts. V is TRBV29-1 and J is TRBJ1-1; D is undetermined. The germline V gene has CDR1 SQVTM and CDR2 ANQGSEA. Deletions cut 7 bases from V and 0 bases from J, with 12 bases between. The CDR3 has 13 residues. The CDR3 loop is CSGHQSMNTEAFF. The CDR3 nucleotides read TGCAGCGGCCATCAGAGCATGAACACTGAAGCTTTCTTT.

In this sample, this clonotype turned up many times. V gene TRBV11-2 combines with J gene TRBJ2-2, with 8 bases fitting TRBD2. The CDR3 sequence is 15 residues long. Germline assignment: CDR1 SGHAT and CDR2 FQNNGV. The V segment lost 7 bases and the J segment 3 bases; nucleotides outside the gene matches: 7. CDR3 in amino acids: CASTPVAGHTGELFF. The CDR3 bases are TGTGCCAGCACCCCTGTAGCGGGACACACCGGGGAGCTGTTTTTT.

This clonotype was counted a few times. The chain joins TRBV9 to TRBJ2-3; no definite D call. The V end lost 0 bases, the J end lost 4 bases, and 3 bases lay between the germline ends. This CDR3 comprises 12 residues. The germline V gene has CDR1 SGDLS and CDR2 YYNGEE. CDR3 protein: CASSVGADTQYF. In DNA, the CDR3 is TGTGCCAGCAGCGTAGGGGCAGATACGCAGTATTTT.

The gene calls are TRBV27 and TRBJ1-4; the D gene is possibly TRBD1 (5 bases). Per germline, CDR1 MNHEY and CDR2 SMNVEV (reference sequence). This CDR3 has 14 amino acids. V was clipped by 4 bases and J by 4 bases, with 10 bases between them. This CDR3 is CASSSGAINEKLFF. Written as DNA, the CDR3 is TGTGCCAGCAGTTCCGGGGCCATTAATGAAAAACTGTTTTTT.

The chain has TRBV10-3 and TRBJ1-6; no reliable D call. Germline V gene lookup returns CDR1 ENHRY and CDR2 SYGVKD. The CDR3 length is 14 residues. V lost 7 bases and J lost 6, with 13 bases in between. CDR3 region: CAIKALTGNSPLHF. The CDR3 nucleotides are TGTGCCATCAAGGCGTTGACGGGTAATTCACCCCTCCACTTT.

The sample holds a few counts of this clonotype. The chain combines TRBV5-4 with TRBJ1-2; 9 nucleotides agree with TRBD1. Looked up from germline, CDR1 is SGHNT and CDR2 is YYREEE (reference sequence). The CDR3 is 16 residues long. The J segment lost 6 bases and the V segment lost 0 bases, leaving 9 bases of the junction unmatched. The DNA for the CDR3 is TGTGCCAGCAGCTTGGAACAGGGGGCGCAGGGAGATGGCTACACCTTC. Amino acids: CASSLEQGAQGDGYTF.

Only a few counts were recorded for this clonotype. The chain recombines TRBV7-6 with TRBJ2-1, with D possibly being TRBD1 (6 bases). The CDR3 covers 20 residues. Germline V gene sequence: CDR1 SGHVS, CDR2 FNYEAQ. V was clipped by 5 bases and J by 0 bases, with 26 bases between them. Here the CDR3 DNA reads TGTGCCAGCAGCACGCGCTTTTCGGGACAAGTTATTCTCTCCTACAATGAGCAGTTCTTC. Its translation is CASSTRFSGQVILSYNEQFF. Filled out from reference TRBV7-6 and TRBJ2-1, the complete variable domain reads GAGVSQSPRYKVTKRGQDVALRCDPISGHVSLYWYRQALGQGPEFLTYFNYEAQQDKSGLPNDRFSAERPEGSISTLTIQRTEQRDSAMYRCASSTRFSGQVILSYNEQFFGPGTRLTVL.

This clonotype was picked up a small number of times. The CDR3 region has the DNA TGTGCCAGCTCACCGGCGGTCGAGACAGCCTATGGCTACACCTTC. Translating it yields CASSPAVETAYGYTF. V and J are TRBV18 and TRBJ1-2, with TRBD1 as a possible D gene (5 bases). The CDR3 runs to 15 residues. V shed 3 bases and J shed 4 bases, with 15 bases lying between them. Germline V gene data show CDR1 as KGHSH and CDR2 as LQKENI.

This chain links TRBV7-9 with TRBJ1-5; no definite D call. The CDR3 spans 15 residues. V was trimmed by 2 bases and J by 5 bases, leaving 13 bases between them. CDR1 is SEHNR, CDR2 FQNEAQ, per germline (reference sequence). CDR3 nucleotide sequence: TGTGCCAGCAGCTTATTCGGGGTAAGGGATCAGCCCCAGCATTTT. This encodes CASSLFGVRDQPQHF.

This clonotype was found many times. The chain carries TRBV20-1 and TRBJ1-5; D is uncertain. V lost 6 bases and J lost 0, with 15 bases in between. Germline V gives CDR1 DFQATT, CDR2 SNEGSKA (reference sequence). This CDR3 has 15 amino acids. The CDR3 sequence: CSASYSKSSNQPQHF. CDR3 coding DNA: TGCAGTGCCTCCTATAGCAAGTCTAGCAATCAGCCCCAGCATTTT.